The clone carrying this TCR beta chain was recorded a few times. What it binds is unknown. This entry is derived from a study of T cells in Graves' hyperthyroidism and ophthalmopathy. Overall study results and limits: In simple terms, a model built on 13 V-J features told ophthalmopathy apart from stable hyperthyroidism.

Trimming pared 2 bases from V and 1 base from J, leaving 23 bases between. This CDR3 has 19 residues. The germline CDR1 and CDR2 sequences are ENHRY and SYGVKD. Researchers amplified the TCR beta CDR3 regions from RNA transcripts. TCR CDR3 underwent first-round RT-PCR with the HTBI primer set. Each CDR3 protein gets one entry after TCRdb re-called the multiplex PCR reads with MiXCR. The sample records approximately 700,000 distinct CDR3 sequences, about 45% being singletons. Sequenced: peripheral blood or thyroid tissue (not recorded which). The sequence was obtained from an adult man with Graves' disease, either hyperthyroidism or ophthalmopathy (not recorded which). The chain is built from TRBV10-3 and TRBJ1-1; D not certain. CDR3 in amino acids: CAISERSGESWRGNTEAFF. The CDR3 DNA reads TGTGCCATCAGTGAGCGGTCCGGGGAGTCTTGGCGTGGGAACACTGAAGCTTTCTTT.